These T cell receptor beta chains were read from a single sample in a study of CD8 T cells in Susac syndrome. TCRdb called the immunoSEQ multiplex PCR reads again in MiXCR, with one record for every CDR3 protein. The repertoire has around 160,000 distinct CDR3 sequences, 93% of them found once; the top ten carry about 0.14%. The specimen sequenced was CD4+ T cells from PBMCs. The receptors derive from a human donor in good health. CDR3s include the opening cysteine and the closing phenylalanine or tryptophan. A D gene is named only where the DNA matches it firmly. Size values are once, few and many counts, or a class for expanded clones, and some rows have none.

TRBJ1-1 . TRBV18 . TGTGCCAGCTCATCTCCGAACACTGAAGCTTTCTTT CASSSPNTEAFF
TRBJ2-5 . TRBV20-1 . TGCAGTGGGCAGGGAGGTCAAGAGACCCAGTACTTC CSGQGGQETQYF
TRBJ2-5 . TRBV5-1 . TGCGCCAGCAGCTCCCTGACAGGACAAGAGACCCAGTACTTC CASSSLTGQETQYF
TRBJ2-3 . TRBV29-1 TRBD2 TGCAGCGTTGCCCTAGCGGTCACAGATACGCAGTATTTT CSVALAVTDTQYF
TRBJ2-1 . TRBV12-3/TRBV12-4 . TGTGCCAGCAGTTTCCCTCTCAATGAGCAGTTCTTC CASSFPLNEQFF
TRBJ2-2 once TRBV24-1 TRBD2 TGTGCCACCTCGGCCCAGCCGGCTAGCGGGGTTAACACCGGGGAGCTGTTTTTT CATSAQPASGVNTGELFF
TRBJ1-2 . TRBV3-1 . TGTGCCAGCAGCCAAGATTGGACACCCGGCTCTGGCTACACCTTC CASSQDWTPGSGYTF
TRBJ2-3 . TRBV29-1 . TGCAGCGTTGATAGGGATGTGGATACGCAGTATTTT CSVDRDVDTQYF
TRBJ2-7 . TRBV4-1 TRBD1 TGCGCCAGCAGCCGAGAGGGACAGCTACACCGAGAGCAGTACTTC CASSREGQLHREQYF
TRBJ1-2 once TRBV29-1 . TGCAGCGTTCGCACCGGGGCTAACTATGGCTACACCTTC CSVRTGANYGYTF
TRBJ2-6 . TRBV6-1 TRBD2 TGTGCCAGCAGTGAACGGCTAGCGGGGACCTACTCTGGGGCCAACGTCCTGACTTTC CASSERLAGTYSGANVLTF
TRBJ2-7 . TRBV2 . TGTGCCAGCAGTGAGGCGGCCAGAGGAGAGCAGTACTTC CASSEAARGEQYF
TRBJ1-1 once TRBV2 . TGTGCCAGCAGGCAGGGAGTCACTGAAGCTTTCTTT CASRQGVTEAFF
TRBJ1-6 once TRBV5-6 . TGTGCCAGCAGCTCAACAAGAAGCTCCTATAATTCACCCCTCCACTTT CASSSTRSSYNSPLHF
TRBJ1-2 . TRBV25-1 TRBD1 TGTGCCAGCAGTGAATACGGACAGGACTATGGCTACACCTTC CASSEYGQDYGYTF
TRBJ2-5 . TRBV12-3/TRBV12-4 . TGTGCCAGCAGTTTAAGGGGGGGGGCTACAGAGACCCAGTACTTC CASSLRGGATETQYF
TRBJ2-1 . TRBV7-3 . TGTGCCAGCAGCTTAACTGGGGATAGCTCCTACAATGAGCAGTTCTTC CASSLTGDSSYNEQFF
TRBJ1-2 . TRBV6-1 . TGTGCCAGCAGTGTAAAGGATTTCTATGGCTACACCTTC CASSVKDFYGYTF
TRBJ1-1 . TRBV6-6 TRBD1 TGTGCCAGCAGTTACGGACAGGGGGCTGGTGAAGCTTTCTTT CASSYGQGAGEAFF
TRBJ2-1 . TRBV20-1 . TGCAGTACGACTGGATTCTCCTACAATGAGCAGTTCTTC CSTTGFSYNEQFF
TRBJ2-5 . TRBV7-9 . TGTGCCAGCAGCGGACCCACAGGGACCGTAGAGACCCAGTACTTC CASSGPTGTVETQYF
TRBJ1-1 . TRBV27 . TGTGCCAGCATGGGGGGTTTGGGGAGGGAAGCTTTCTTT CASMGGLGREAFF
TRBJ1-4 once TRBV11-2 TRBD1 TGTGCCAGCAGCCCCGGGACAGGGGCGCCTAATGAAAAACTGTTTTTT CASSPGTGAPNEKLFF
TRBJ2-7 . TRBV7-9 TRBD2 TGTGCCAGCAGCCCAGGACTAGCGGCTCTCTACGAGCAGTACTTC CASSPGLAALYEQYF
TRBJ1-5 once TRBV27 TRBD1 TGTGCCAGCAGGACGACAGGGGCCACGAGTCAGCCCCAGCATTTT CASRTTGATSQPQHF
TRBJ2-1 . TRBV5-7 . TGTGCCAGCAGCTTCAGTGCGGGGTTCTACAATGAGCAGTTCTTC CASSFSAGFYNEQFF
TRBJ2-7 . TRBV3-1 . TGTGCCAGCAGCGGAAGGCTAAGACAGTACTTC CASSGRLRQYF
TRBJ2-7 once TRBV20-1 TRBD1 TGCAGTGCTAGCCCATCGACAGGGGCCAATTACGAGCAGTACTTC CSASPSTGANYEQYF
TRBJ2-7 . TRBV6-5 . TGTGCCAGCAGTTACGCTCAGGGTCCCTACGAGCAGTACTTC CASSYAQGPYEQYF
TRBJ2-3 . TRBV19 TRBD1 TGTGCCAGTAGTTACGGGACAGGGACAGATACGCAGTATTTT CASSYGTGTDTQYF
TRBJ2-1 . TRBV12-3/TRBV12-4 . TGTGCCAGCAGTTTGGGTAGGAGTTTCTCGAATGAGCAGTTCTTC CASSLGRSFSNEQFF
TRBJ2-6 . TRBV29-1 . TGCAGCGTTGAAGATCGCGGGTCTGGGGCCAACGTCCTGACTTTC CSVEDRGSGANVLTF
TRBJ1-6 . TRBV3-1 . TGTGCCAGCAGCCAATATCAGGTTTCACCCCTCCACTTT CASSQYQVSPLHF
TRBJ2-3 . TRBV5-1 . TGCGCCAGCAGCTTGGGCAGGGGAGATACGCAGTATTTT CASSLGRGDTQYF
TRBJ1-5 . TRBV7-6 . TGTGCCAGCAGCTTAGCAGTTAATCAGCCCCAGCATTTT CASSLAVNQPQHF
TRBJ2-5 . TRBV7-6 TRBD1 TGTGCCAGCAGCTTAGTGTGGGGACAGCAAGAGACCCAGTACTTC CASSLVWGQQETQYF
TRBJ2-7 . TRBV3-1 TRBD2 TGTGCCAGCAGCCCAAGTCTAGGGGTAGCGGGAGCCTACGAGCAGTACTTC CASSPSLGVAGAYEQYF
TRBJ2-7 few TRBV15 . TGTGCCACCAGCAGAGAGCGGGCTTCGACTTGGGAGCAGTACTTC CATSRERASTWEQYF
TRBJ1-6 . TRBV2 TRBD1 TGTGCCAGCAGTGAAGGGACAGGGAGATCACCCCTCCACTTT CASSEGTGRSPLHF
TRBJ1-5 . TRBV2 . TGTGCCAGCAGTGAAACGGGGTTTGGCAATCAGCCCCAGCATTTT CASSETGFGNQPQHF
TRBJ2-5 . TRBV20-1 TRBD2 TGCAGTGCTAGCGTAGCGGGGGGCCTACAAGAGACCCAGTACTTC CSASVAGGLQETQYF
TRBJ1-2 . TRBV20-1 . TGCAGTGCTAGATCTATTATCACAAGGCGATCTAACTATGGCTACACCTTC CSARSIITRRSNYGYTF
TRBJ1-4 . TRBV7-7 . TGTGCCAGCAGCTCCACGTGGGGTGAAAAACTGTTTTTT CASSSTWGEKLFF
TRBJ1-1 few TRBV12-3/TRBV12-4 TRBD1 TGTGCCAGCAGTCGGACAGGGGCCACTGAAGCTTTCTTT CASSRTGATEAFF
TRBJ1-5 . TRBV3-1 . TGTGCCAGCAGCCCAGGGTCCGACGGTCAGCCCCAGCATTTT CASSPGSDGQPQHF
TRBJ1-5 . TRBV23-1 . TGCGCCAGCAGTCACCCGGAGAAGGAGTTAGCAATCAGCCCCCAGCATTTT CASSHPEKELAISPQHF
TRBJ2-7 . TRBV10-3 . TGTGCCATCAGTATTTTGGGTGCCTCCTACGAGCAGTACTTC CAISILGASYEQYF
TRBJ1-5 . TRBV6-2/TRBV6-3 . TGTGCCAGCAGATCCGGGCAGGGCTCGAATCAGCCCCAGCATTTT CASRSGQGSNQPQHF
TRBJ2-5 . TRBV2 . TGTGCCAGCAGTGTCTCTAGAAAAGAGACCCAGTACTTC CASSVSRKETQYF
TRBJ1-1 . TRBV7-8 . TGTGCCAGCAGCTTAAGGGCAATTGGAGGGGGTGGCACTGAAGCTTTCTTT CASSLRAIGGGGTEAFF